The subject of this entry is one T cell receptor beta chain. The target antigen is unknown. At deep level, the assay was performed. Sequenced by immunoSEQ multiplex PCR; TCRdb stores in-frame clones only, minus some. The data hold 1.4 million or so clones, with less than 99% observed a single time. The data were taken from a study of shared clonotypes between healthy human individuals. Whole-study results and caveats: Rarefaction indicated that sorted-subset sequencing remained incomplete although depth was large. Tissues were not sampled, only blood, and their repertoires likely differ.

The V and J ends lost 5 bases and 7 bases respectively, with 15 bases between them. This CDR3 is 14 amino acids long. The germline CDR1 and CDR2 sequences are SGHNT and YYREEE (reference sequence). CD4+ cells yielded CD45RA+ naive and CD45RA-negative memory subsets. Sequencing was done on a sample of naive CD4+ T cells sorted from blood. Subset described: CD45RA+ positively selected. This sequence was found in a man in his thirties or forties in good health. This rearrangement joins TRBV5-4 to TRBJ2-2; TRBD1 is a possible D gene (5 bases). The CDR3 region has the DNA TGTGCCAGCAGTTCAATGGGGCTTGGCGGGGAGCTGTTTTTT. It specifies CASSSMGLGGELFF.